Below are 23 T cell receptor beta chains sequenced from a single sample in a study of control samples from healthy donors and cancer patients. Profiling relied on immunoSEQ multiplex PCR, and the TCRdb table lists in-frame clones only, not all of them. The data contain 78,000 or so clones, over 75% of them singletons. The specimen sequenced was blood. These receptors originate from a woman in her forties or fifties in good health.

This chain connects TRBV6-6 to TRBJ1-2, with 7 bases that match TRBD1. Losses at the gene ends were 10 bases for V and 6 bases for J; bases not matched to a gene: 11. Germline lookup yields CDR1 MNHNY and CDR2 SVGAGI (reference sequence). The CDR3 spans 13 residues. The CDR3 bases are TGTGCCACTACTAAACGACAGGGTAATGGCTACACCTTC. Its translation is CATTKRQGNGYTF.

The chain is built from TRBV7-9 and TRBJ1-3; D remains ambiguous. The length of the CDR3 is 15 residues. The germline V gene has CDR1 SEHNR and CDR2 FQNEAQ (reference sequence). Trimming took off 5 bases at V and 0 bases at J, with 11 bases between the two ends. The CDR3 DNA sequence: TGTGCCAGCAGCCCGGAATACGCCTCTGGAAACACCATATATTTT. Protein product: CASSPEYASGNTIYF.

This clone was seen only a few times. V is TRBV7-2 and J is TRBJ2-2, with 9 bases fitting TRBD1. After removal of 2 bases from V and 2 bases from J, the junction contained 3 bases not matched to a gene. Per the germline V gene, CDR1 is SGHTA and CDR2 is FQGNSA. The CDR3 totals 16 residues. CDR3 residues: CASSLTGGRNTGELFF. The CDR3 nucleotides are TGTGCCAGCAGCTTAACAGGGGGCCGTAACACCGGGGAGCTGTTTTTT.

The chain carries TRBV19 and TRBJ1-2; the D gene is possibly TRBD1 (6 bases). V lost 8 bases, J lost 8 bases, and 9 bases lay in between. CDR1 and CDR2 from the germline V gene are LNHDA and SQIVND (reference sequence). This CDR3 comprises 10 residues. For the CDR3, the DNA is TGTGCCAGTTGGCAGGGGGGCTACACCTTC. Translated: CASWQGGYTF.

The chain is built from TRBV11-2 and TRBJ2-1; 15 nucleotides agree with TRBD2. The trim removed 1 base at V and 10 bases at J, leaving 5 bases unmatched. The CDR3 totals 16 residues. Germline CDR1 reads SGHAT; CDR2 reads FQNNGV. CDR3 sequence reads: CASSLGTSGGVGEQFF. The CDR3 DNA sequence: TGTGCCAGCAGCTTAGGGACTAGCGGGGGGGTTGGGGAGCAGTTCTTC.

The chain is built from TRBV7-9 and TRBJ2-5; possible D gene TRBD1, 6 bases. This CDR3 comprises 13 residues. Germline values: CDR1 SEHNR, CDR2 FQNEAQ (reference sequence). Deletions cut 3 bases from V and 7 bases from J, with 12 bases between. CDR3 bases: TGTGCCAGCAGCTTCAATCAAGGGGGGACCCAGTACTTC. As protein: CASSFNQGGTQYF.

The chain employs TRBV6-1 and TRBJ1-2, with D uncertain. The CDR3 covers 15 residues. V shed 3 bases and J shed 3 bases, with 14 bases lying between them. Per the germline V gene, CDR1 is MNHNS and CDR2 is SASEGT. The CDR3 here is CASSESLSPDYGYTF. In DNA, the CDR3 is TGTGCCAGCAGTGAGTCTTTATCCCCCGACTATGGCTACACCTTC.

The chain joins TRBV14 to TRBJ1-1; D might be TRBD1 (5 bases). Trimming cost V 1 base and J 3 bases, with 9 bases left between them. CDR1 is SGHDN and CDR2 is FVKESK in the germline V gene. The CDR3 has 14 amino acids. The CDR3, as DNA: TGTGCCAGCAGCCAAGCCATGGGGGACACTGAAGCTTTCTTT. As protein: CASSQAMGDTEAFF.

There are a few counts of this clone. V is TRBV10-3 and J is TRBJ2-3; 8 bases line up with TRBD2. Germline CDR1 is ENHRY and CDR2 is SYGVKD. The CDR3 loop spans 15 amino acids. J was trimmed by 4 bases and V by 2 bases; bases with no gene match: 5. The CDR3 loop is CAISETRAGADTQYF. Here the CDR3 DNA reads TGTGCCATCAGTGAGACTCGAGCGGGGGCAGATACGCAGTATTTT.

The CDR3 region is CASSQPGGGGYVNTEAFF. The DNA for the CDR3 is TGCGCCAGCAGCCAACCCGGGGGGGGAGGCTACGTGAACACTGAAGCTTTCTTT. The chain employs TRBV4-1 and TRBJ1-1; perhaps TRBD1 as D (5 bases). Trimming pared 2 bases from V and 0 bases from J, leaving 19 bases between. CDR3 length: 18 amino acids. Looked up from germline, CDR1 is MGHRA and CDR2 is YSYEKL.

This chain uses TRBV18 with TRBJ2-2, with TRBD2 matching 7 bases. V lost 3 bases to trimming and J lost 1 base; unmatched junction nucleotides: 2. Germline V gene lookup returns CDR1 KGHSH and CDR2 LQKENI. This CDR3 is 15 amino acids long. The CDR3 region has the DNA TGTGCCAGCTCACCGGGACTACAGAACACCGGGGAGCTGTTTTTT. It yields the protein CASSPGLQNTGELFF.

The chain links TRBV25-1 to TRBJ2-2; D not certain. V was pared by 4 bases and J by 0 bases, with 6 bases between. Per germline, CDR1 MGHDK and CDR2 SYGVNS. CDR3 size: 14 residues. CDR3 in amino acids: CASSGTPNTGELFF. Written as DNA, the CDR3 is TGTGCCAGCAGTGGAACACCGAACACCGGGGAGCTGTTTTTT.

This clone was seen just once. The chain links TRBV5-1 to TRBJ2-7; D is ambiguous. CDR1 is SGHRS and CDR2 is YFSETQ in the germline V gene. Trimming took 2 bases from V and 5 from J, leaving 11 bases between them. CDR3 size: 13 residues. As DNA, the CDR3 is TGCGCCAGCAGCTTTTTGGTAGAGGACGAGCAGTACTTC. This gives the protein CASSFLVEDEQYF.

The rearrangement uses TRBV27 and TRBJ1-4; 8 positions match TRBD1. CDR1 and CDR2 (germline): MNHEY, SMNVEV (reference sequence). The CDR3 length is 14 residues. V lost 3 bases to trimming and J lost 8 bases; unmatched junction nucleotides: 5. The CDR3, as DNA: TGTGCCAGCAGTTTTGACAGGGGAGGCGAAAAACTGTTTTTT. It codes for CASSFDRGGEKLFF.

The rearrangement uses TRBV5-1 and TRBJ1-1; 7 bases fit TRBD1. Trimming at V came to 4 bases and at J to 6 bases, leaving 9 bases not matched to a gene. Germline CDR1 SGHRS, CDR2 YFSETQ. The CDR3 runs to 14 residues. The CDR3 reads CASSLGQVVAEAFF. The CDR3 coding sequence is TGCGCCAGCAGCCTAGGACAGGTTGTCGCTGAAGCTTTCTTT.

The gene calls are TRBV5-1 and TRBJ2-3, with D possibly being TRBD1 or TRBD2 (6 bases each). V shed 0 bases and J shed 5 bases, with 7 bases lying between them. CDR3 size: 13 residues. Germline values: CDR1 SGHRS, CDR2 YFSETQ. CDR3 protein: CASSLEGGDTQYF. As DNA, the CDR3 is TGCGCCAGCAGCTTGGAGGGGGGAGATACGCAGTATTTT.

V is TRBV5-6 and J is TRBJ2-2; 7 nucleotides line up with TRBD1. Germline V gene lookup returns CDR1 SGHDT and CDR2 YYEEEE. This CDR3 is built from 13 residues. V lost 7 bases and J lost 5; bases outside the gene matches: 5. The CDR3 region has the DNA TGTGCCAGCGCTATGGGACAGACCGGGGAGCTGTTTTTT. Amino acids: CASAMGQTGELFF.

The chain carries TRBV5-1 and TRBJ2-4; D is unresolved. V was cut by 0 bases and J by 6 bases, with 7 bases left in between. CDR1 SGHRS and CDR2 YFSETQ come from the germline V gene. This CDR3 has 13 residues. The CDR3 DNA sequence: TGCGCCAGCAGCTTGGAAGTAGGAAACATTCAGTACTTC. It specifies CASSLEVGNIQYF.

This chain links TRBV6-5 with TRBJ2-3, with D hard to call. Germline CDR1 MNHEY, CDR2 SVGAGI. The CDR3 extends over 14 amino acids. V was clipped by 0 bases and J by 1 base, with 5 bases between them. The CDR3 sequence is CASSYSLGTDTQYF. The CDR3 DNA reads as TGTGCCAGCAGTTACTCTCTTGGCACAGATACGCAGTATTTT.

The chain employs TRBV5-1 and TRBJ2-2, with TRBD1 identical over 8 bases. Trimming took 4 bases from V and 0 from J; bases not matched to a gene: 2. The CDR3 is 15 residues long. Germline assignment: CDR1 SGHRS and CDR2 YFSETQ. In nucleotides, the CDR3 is TGCGCCAGCAGCAGGGGACAGGCGAACACCGGGGAGCTGTTTTTT. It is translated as CASSRGQANTGELFF.

This CDR3 reads CASSDDRGRRDGYTF. In DNA, the CDR3 is TGTGCCAGCAGTGATGACAGGGGGCGCCGGGATGGCTACACCTTC. This sequence joins TRBV2 and TRBJ1-2, with TRBD1 identical over 10 bases. The CDR3 extends over 15 amino acids. The germline CDR1 and CDR2 sequences are SNHLY and FYNNEI. J was trimmed by 6 bases and V by 3 bases; bases with no gene match: 7. The full variable domain, in which reference TRBV2 and TRBJ1-2 provide the parts outside the CDR3, is EPEVTQTPSHQVTQMGQEVILRCVPISNHLYFYWYRQILGQKVEFLVSFYNNEISEKSEIFDDQFSVERPDGSNFTLKIRSTKLEDSAMYFCASSDDRGRRDGYTFGSGTRLTVV.

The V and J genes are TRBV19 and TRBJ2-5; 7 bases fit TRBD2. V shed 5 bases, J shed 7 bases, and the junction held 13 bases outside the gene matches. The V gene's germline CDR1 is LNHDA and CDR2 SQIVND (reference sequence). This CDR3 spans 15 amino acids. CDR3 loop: CASSDLGGVGRTQYF. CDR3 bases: TGTGCCAGTAGTGATTTGGGGGGGGTAGGGAGGACCCAGTACTTC.

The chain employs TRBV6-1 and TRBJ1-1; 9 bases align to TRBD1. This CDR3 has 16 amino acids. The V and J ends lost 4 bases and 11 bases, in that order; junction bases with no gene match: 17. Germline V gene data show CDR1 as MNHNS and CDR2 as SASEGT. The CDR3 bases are TGTGCCAGCAGTGGCATGGTGGGGACAGGGATCCCCGGGGCTTTCTTT. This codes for CASSGMVGTGIPGAFF.